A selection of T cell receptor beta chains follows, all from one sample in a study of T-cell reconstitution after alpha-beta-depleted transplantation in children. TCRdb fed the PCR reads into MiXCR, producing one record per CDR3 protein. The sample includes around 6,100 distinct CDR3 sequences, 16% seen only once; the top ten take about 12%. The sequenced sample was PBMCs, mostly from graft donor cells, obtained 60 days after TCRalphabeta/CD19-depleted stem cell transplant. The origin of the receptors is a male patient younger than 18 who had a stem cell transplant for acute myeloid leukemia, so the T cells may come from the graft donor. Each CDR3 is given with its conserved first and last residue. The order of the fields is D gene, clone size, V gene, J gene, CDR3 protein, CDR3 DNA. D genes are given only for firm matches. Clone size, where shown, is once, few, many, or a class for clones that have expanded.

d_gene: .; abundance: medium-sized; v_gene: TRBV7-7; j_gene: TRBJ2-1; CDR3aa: CASSSALGSSEQFF; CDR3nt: TGTGCTAGCAGCTCGGCCCTCGGGTCTAGTGAGCAGTTCTTC
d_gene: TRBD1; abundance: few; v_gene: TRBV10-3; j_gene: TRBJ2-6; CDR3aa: CAISGTGTGVPGANVLTF; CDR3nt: TGTGCCATCAGTGGCACCGGGACAGGGGTGCCCGGGGCCAACGTCCTGACTTTC
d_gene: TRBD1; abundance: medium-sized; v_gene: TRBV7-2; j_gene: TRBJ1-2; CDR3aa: CASSQDRGADYGYTF; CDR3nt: TGTGCCAGCAGCCAGGACAGGGGTGCGGACTATGGCTACACCTTC
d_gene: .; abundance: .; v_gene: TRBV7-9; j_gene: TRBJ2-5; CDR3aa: CASSLRTGATQYF; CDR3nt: TGTGCCAGCAGCTTACGTACAGGAGCGACCCAGTACTTC
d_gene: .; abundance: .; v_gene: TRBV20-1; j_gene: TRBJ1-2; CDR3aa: CSARDQSGESYGYTF; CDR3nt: TGCAGTGCTAGAGATCAGTCAGGGGAATCCTATGGCTACACCTTC
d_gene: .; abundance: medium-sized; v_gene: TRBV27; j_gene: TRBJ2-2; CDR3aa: CASSQRTNTGELFF; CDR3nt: TGTGCCAGCAGCCAACGCACGAACACCGGGGAGCTGTTTTTT
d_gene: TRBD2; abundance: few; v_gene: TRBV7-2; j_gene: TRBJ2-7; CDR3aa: CASSLGTSGNSPYEQYF; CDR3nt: TGTGCCAGCAGCTTGGGGACTAGCGGGAACTCACCCTACGAGCAGTACTTC
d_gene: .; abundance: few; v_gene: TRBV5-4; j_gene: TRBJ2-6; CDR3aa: CASSAEGPGANVLTF; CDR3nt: TGTGCCAGCAGCGCAGAGGGGCCCGGGGCCAACGTCCTGACTTTC
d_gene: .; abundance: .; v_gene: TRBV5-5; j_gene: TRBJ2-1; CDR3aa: CASSLDRITYNEQFF; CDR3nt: TGTGCCAGCAGCTTGGACAGGATCACCTACAATGAGCAGTTCTTC
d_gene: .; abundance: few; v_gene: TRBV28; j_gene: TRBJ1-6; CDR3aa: CASSTDGHYNSPLHF; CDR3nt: TGTGCCAGCAGTACCGATGGGCACTATAATTCACCCCTCCACTTT
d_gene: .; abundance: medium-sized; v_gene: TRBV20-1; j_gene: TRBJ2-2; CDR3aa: CSASGTGELFF; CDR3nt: TGCAGTGCTAGCGGCACCGGGGAGCTGTTTTTT
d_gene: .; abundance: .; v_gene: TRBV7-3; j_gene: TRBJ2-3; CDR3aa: CASSPSLGGNTQYF; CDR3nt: TGTGCCAGCAGCCCAAGCCTTGGGGGTAATACGCAGTATTTT
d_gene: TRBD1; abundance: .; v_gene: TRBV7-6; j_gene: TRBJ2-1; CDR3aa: CASSLGQGAAEQFF; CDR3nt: TGTGCCAGCAGCTTGGGACAGGGGGCAGCTGAGCAGTTCTTC
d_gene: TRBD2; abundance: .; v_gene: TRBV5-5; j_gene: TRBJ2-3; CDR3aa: CASSSRDYTDTQYF; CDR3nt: TGTGCCAGCAGCTCAAGGGACTACACAGATACGCAGTATTTT
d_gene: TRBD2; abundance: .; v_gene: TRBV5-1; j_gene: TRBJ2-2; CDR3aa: CASSLVPSGKTNTGELFF; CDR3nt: TGCGCCAGCAGCTTGGTGCCTAGCGGGAAGACGAACACCGGGGAGCTGTTTTTT
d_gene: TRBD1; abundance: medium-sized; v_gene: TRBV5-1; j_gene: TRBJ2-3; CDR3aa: CASSLPGQGLGTDTQYF; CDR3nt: TGCGCCAGCAGCTTGCCGGGACAGGGGCTTGGCACAGATACGCAGTATTTT
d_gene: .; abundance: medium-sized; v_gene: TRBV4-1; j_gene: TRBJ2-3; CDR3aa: CASSRGSFTDTQYF; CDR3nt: TGCGCCAGCAGCCGGGGGTCCTTCACAGATACGCAGTATTTT
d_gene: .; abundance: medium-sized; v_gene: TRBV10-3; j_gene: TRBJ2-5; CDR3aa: CAITRRAEETQYF; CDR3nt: TGTGCCATCACCCGACGCGCGGAAGAGACCCAGTACTTC
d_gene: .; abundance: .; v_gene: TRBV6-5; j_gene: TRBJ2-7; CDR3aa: CASSSGASYEQYF; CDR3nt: TGTGCCAGCAGTTCTGGGGCCTCCTACGAGCAGTACTTC
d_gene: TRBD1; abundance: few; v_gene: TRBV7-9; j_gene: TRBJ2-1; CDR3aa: CASSFGTGSYNEQFF; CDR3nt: TGTGCCAGCAGCTTCGGGACAGGGAGCTACAATGAGCAGTTCTTC
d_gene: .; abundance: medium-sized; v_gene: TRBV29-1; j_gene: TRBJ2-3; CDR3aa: CSVELLDTQYF; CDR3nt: TGCAGCGTTGAACTATTGGATACGCAGTATTTT
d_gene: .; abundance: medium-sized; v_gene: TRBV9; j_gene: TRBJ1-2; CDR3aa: CASSARQNSNYGYTF; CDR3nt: TGTGCCAGCAGCGCCCGACAGAATAGCAACTATGGCTACACCTTC
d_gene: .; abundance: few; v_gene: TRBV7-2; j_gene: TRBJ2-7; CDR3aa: CASSLGLARNEQYF; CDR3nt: TGTGCCAGCAGCTTAGGGCTAGCGAGGAACGAGCAGTACTTC
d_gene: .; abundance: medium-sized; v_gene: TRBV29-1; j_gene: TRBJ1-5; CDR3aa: CSVGGGNQPQHF; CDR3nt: TGCAGCGTTGGGGGGGGAAATCAGCCCCAGCATTTT
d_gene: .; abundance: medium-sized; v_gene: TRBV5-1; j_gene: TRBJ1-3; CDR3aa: CASSLVAGLGNTIYF; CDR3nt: TGCGCCAGCAGCTTGGTGGCGGGTTTAGGAAACACCATATATTTT
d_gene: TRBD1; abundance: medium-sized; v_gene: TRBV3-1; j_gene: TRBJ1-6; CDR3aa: CASSQEMTGGRYNSPLHF; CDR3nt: TGTGCCAGCAGCCAAGAAATGACAGGGGGCAGGTATAATTCACCCCTCCACTTT
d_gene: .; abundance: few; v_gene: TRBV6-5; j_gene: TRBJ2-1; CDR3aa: CASSYDWREFF; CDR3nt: TGTGCCAGCAGTTACGACTGGAGGGAGTTCTTC
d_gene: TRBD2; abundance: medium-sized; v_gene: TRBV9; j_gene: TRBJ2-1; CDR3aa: CASSVTGTSNEQFF; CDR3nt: TGTGCCAGCAGCGTAACAGGGACTAGCAATGAGCAGTTCTTC
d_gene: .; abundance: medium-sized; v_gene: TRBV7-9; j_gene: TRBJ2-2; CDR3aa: CASSSGQHTGELFF; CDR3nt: TGTGCCAGCAGCTCGGGACAACACACCGGGGAGCTGTTTTTT
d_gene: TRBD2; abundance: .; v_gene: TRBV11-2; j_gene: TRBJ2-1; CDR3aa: CASSLVASGIGEQFF; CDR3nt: TGTGCCAGCAGCTTAGTTGCTAGCGGGATAGGAGAGCAGTTCTTC
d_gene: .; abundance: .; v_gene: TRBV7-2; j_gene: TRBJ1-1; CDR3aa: CASSLVGGAEAFF; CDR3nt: TGTGCCAGCAGCTTAGTCGGAGGGGCTGAAGCTTTCTTT
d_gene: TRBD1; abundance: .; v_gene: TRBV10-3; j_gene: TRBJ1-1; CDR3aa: CAISHGQGSEAFF; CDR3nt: TGTGCCATCAGTCACGGACAGGGGTCTGAAGCTTTCTTT
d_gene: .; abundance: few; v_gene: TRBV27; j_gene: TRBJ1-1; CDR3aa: CASSLTLRQEGAFF; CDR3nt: TGTGCCAGCAGTTTGACCCTGCGGCAGGAAGGAGCTTTCTTT
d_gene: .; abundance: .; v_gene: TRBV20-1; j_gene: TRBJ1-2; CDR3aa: CCARDRQTMINYGYTF; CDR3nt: TGCTGTGCTAGAGATCGTCAGACCATGATTAACTATGGCTACACCTTC
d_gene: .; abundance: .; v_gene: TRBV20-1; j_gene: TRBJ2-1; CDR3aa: CSPTQSSYNEQFF; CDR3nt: TGCAGTCCAACTCAAAGCTCCTACAATGAGCAGTTCTTC
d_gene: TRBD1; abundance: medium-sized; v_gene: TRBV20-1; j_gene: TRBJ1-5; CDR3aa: CSARDPHGTGSNQPQHF; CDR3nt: TGCAGTGCTAGAGATCCTCATGGGACAGGGAGCAATCAGCCCCAGCATTTT
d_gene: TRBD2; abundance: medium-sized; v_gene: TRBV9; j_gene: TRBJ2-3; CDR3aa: CASTVAGGPTDTQYF; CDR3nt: TGTGCCAGCACCGTAGCGGGAGGGCCAACAGATACGCAGTATTTT
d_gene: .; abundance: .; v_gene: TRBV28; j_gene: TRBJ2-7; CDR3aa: CASSLDVGYEQYF; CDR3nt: TGTGCCAGCAGTTTAGACGTGGGTTACGAGCAGTACTTC
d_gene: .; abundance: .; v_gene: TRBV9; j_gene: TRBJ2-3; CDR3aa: CASSVDNTDTQYF; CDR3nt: TGTGCCAGCAGCGTAGATAACACAGATACGCAGTATTTT
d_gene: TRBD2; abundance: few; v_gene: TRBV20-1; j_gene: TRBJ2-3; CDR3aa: CSARVTSGHRADTQYF; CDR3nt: TGCAGTGCTAGAGTGACTAGCGGACATAGGGCAGATACGCAGTATTTT
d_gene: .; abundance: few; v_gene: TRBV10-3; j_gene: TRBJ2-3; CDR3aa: CAISSGTGTSTDTQYF; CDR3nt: TGTGCCATCAGCTCCGGGACGGGTACTAGCACAGATACGCAGTATTTT
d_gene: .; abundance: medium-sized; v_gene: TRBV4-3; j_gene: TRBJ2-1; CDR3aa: CASSQTHIGPKDEQFF; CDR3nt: TGCGCCAGCAGCCAAACCCACATCGGGCCAAAGGATGAGCAGTTCTTC
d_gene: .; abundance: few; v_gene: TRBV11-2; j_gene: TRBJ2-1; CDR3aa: CASSLSKGFNEQFF; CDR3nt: TGTGCCAGCAGCTTATCTAAAGGGTTCAATGAGCAGTTCTTC
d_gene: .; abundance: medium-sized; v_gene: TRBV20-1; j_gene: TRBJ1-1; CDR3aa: CSARKSGRMNTEAFF; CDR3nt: TGCAGTGCTAGAAAGTCAGGGAGGATGAACACTGAAGCTTTCTTT
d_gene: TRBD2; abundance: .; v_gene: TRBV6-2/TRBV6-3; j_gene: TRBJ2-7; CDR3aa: CASMGASGRRGTPYEQYF; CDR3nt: TGTGCCAGCATGGGGGCTAGCGGGAGGAGGGGGACCCCCTACGAGCAGTACTTC
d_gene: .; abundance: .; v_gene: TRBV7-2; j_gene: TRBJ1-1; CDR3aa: CASSLPSWATEAFF; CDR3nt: TGTGCCAGCAGCTTACCCAGTTGGGCGACTGAAGCTTTCTTT
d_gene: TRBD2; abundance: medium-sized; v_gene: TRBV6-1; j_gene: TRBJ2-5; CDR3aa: CASSPRLAGKETQYF; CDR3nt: TGTGCCAGCAGTCCCCGCCTAGCGGGGAAAGAGACCCAGTACTTC
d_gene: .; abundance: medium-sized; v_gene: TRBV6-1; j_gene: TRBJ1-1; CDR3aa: CASARGGSTEAFF; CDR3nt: TGTGCCAGCGCAAGGGGGGGGAGCACTGAAGCTTTCTTT
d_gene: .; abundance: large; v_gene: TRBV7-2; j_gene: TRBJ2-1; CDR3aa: CASSLEGLADDNEQFF; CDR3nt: TGTGCCAGCAGCTTAGAAGGGTTAGCGGATGACAATGAGCAGTTCTTC
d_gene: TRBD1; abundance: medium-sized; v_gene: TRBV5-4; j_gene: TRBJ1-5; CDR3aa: CASSSDRVGQPQHF; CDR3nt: TGTGCCAGCAGCTCTGACAGGGTTGGTCAGCCCCAGCATTTT
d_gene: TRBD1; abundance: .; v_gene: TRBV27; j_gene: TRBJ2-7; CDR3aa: CASSSGTAISYEQYF; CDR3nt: TGTGCCAGCAGTTCCGGGACAGCTATATCCTACGAGCAGTACTTC
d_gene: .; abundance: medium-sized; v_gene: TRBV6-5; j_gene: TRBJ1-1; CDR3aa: CASSWPAGGGDTEAFF; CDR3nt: TGTGCCAGCAGTTGGCCCGCAGGCGGTGGGGACACTGAAGCTTTCTTT
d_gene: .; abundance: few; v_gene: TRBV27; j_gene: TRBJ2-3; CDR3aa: CASSLRGGRTDTQYF; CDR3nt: TGTGCCAGCAGTTTACGAGGCGGCCGCACAGATACGCAGTATTTT
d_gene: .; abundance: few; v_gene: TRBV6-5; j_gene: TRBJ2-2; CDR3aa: CASSRQVNGELFF; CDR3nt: TGTGCCAGCAGCCGACAGGTTAACGGGGAGCTGTTTTTT
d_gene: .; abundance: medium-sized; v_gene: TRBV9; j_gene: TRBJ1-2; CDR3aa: CASSVVHGAANYGYTF; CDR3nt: TGTGCCAGCAGCGTAGTACATGGGGCGGCTAACTATGGCTACACCTTC
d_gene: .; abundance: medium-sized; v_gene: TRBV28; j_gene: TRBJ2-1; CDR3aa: CASTTGKSSYNEQFF; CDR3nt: TGTGCCAGCACAACAGGGAAATCTTCCTACAATGAGCAGTTCTTC
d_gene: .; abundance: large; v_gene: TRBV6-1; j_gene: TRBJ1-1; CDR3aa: CASSEMGAEAFF; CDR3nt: TGTGCCAGCAGTGAAATGGGGGCAGAAGCTTTCTTT